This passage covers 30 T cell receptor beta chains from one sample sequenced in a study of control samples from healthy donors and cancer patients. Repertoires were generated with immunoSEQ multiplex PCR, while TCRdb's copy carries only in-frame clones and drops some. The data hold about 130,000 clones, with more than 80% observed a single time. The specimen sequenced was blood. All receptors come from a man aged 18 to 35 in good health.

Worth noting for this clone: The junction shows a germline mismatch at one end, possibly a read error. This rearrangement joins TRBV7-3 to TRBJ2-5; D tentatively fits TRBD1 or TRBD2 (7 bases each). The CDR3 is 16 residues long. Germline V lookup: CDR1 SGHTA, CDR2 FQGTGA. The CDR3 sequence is CASSLRSGGQQGTQYF. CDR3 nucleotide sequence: TGTGCCAGCAGCTTAAGATCGGGGGGACAGCAAGGGACCCAGTACTTC.

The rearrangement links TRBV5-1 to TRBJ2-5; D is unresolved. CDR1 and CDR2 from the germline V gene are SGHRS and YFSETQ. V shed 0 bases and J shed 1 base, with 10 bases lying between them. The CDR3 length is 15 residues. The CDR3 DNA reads TGCGCCAGCAGCTTGGGAGCAGCAATCCAAGAGACCCAGTACTTC. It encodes CASSLGAAIQETQYF.

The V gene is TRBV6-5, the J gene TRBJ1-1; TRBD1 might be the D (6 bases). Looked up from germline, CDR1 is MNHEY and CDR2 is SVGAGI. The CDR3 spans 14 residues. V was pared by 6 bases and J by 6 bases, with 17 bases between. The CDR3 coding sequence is TGTGCCAGCAGGGAGGGGAGGGGGGTTGCTGAAGCTTTCTTT. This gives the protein CASREGRGVAEAFF.

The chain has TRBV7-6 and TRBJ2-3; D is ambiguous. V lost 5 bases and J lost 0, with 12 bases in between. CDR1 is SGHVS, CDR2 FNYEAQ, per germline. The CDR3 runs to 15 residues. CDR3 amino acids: CASSPVQPSTDTQYF. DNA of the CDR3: TGTGCCAGCAGCCCCGTGCAGCCAAGCACAGATACGCAGTATTTT.

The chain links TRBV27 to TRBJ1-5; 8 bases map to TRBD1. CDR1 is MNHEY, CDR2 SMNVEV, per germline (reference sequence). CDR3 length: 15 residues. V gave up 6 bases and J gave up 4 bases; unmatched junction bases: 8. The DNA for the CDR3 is TGTGCCAGCAGCCCGGGACAGGCACCTAATCAGCCCCAGCATTTT. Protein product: CASSPGQAPNQPQHF.

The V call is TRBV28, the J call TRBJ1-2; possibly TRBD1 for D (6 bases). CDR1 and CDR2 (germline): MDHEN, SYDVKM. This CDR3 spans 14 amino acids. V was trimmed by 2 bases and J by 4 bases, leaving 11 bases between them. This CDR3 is CASSLRGGLYGYTF. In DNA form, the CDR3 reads TGTGCCAGCAGTTTACGGGGGGGCCTCTATGGCTACACCTTC.

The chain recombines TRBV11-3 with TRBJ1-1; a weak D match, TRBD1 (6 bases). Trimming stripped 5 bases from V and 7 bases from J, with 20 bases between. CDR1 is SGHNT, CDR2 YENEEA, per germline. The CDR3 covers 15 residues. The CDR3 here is CASSQGWGAKIEAFF. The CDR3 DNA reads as TGTGCCAGCAGCCAAGGGTGGGGGGCAAAGATTGAAGCTTTCTTT.

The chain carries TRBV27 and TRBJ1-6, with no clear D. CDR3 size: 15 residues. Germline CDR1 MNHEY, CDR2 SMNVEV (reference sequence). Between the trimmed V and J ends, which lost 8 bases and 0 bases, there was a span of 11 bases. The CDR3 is CASGRASSYNSPLHF. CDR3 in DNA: TGTGCCAGCGGTAGAGCCAGCTCCTATAATTCACCCCTCCACTTT.

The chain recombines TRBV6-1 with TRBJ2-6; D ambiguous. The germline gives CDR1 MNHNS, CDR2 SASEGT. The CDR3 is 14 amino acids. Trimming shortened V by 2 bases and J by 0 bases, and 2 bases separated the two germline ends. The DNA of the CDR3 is TGTGCCAGCAGTGAAATCTCTGGGGCCAACGTCCTGACTTTC. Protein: CASSEISGANVLTF.

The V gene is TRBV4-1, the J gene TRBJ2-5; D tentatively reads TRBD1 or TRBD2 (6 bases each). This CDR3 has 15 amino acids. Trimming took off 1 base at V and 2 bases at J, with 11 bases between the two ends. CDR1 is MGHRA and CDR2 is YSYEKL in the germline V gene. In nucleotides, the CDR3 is TGCGCCAGCAGCCAAGGAGGGGGGACACAAGAGACCCAGTACTTC. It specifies CASSQGGGTQETQYF.

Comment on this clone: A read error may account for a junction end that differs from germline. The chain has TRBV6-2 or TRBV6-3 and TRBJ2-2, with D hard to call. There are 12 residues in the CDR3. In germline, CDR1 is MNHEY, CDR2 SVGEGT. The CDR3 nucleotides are TGTGCCAGCAGCTACTGGGCCGGGGAGCTGTTTTTT. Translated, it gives CASSYWAGELFF.

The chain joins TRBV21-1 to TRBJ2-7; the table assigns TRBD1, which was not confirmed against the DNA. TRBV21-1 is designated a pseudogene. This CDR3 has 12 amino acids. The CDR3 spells CASSKAYQARQF. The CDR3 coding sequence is TGTGCCAGCAGCAAAGCTTACCAGGCCCGCCAATTC.

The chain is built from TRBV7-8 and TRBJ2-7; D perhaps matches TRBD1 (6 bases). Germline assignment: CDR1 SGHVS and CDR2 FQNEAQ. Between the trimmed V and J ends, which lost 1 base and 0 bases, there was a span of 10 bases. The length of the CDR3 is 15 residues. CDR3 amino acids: CASSLGWTASYEQYV. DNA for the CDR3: TGTGCCAGCAGCTTAGGCTGGACAGCCTCCTACGAGCAGTACGTC.

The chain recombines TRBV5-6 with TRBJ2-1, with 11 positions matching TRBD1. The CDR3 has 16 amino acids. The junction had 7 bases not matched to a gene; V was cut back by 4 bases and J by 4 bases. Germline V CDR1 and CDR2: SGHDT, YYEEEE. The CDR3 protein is CASSATGTGGYNEQFF. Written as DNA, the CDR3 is TGTGCCAGCAGCGCAACCGGGACAGGGGGTTACAATGAGCAGTTCTTC.

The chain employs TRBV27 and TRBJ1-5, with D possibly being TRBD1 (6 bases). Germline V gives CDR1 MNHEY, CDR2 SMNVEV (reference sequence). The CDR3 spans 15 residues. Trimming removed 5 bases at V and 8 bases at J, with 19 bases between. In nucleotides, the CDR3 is TGTGCCAGCAGTCTACAGGGTATCAGGGGAGAGCCCCAGCATTTT. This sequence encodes CASSLQGIRGEPQHF.

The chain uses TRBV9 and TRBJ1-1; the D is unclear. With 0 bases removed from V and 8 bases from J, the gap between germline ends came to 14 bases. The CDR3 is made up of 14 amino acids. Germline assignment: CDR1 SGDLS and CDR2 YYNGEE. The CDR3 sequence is CASSVAGLTTEAFF. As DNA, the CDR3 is TGTGCCAGCAGCGTAGCGGGCCTTACCACGGAAGCTTTCTTT.

CDR3 in amino acids: CASSYMGTATEAFF. The CDR3 bases are TGTGCCAGCAGTTACATGGGCACAGCGACTGAAGCTTTCTTT. The chain combines TRBV6-5 with TRBJ1-1; D gene unclear. V was shortened by 2 bases and J by 5 bases, with 12 bases between the two germline ends. Per the germline V gene, CDR1 is MNHEY and CDR2 is SVGAGI. The CDR3 consists of 14 residues.

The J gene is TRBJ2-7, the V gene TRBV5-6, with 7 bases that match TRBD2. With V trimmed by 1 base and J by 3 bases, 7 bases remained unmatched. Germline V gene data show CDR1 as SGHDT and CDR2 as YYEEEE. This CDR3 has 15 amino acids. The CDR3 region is CASSLMGLQNYEQYF. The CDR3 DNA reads TGTGCCAGCAGCTTGATGGGACTACAAAACTACGAGCAGTACTTC.

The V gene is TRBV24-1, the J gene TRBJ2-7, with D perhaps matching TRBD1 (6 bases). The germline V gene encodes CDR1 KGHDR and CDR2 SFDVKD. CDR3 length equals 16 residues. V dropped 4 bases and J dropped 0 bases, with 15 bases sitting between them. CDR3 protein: CATSEGQGFGSYEQYF. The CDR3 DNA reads TGTGCCACCAGTGAAGGGCAGGGGTTTGGCTCCTACGAGCAGTACTTC.

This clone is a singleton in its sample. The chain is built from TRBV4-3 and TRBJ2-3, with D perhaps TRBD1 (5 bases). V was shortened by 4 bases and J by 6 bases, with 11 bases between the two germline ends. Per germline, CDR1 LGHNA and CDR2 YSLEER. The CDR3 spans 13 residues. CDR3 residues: CASSPRVSDTQYF. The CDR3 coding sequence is TGCGCCAGCAGCCCCAGGGTTAGCGATACGCAGTATTTT.

CDR3 DNA: TGTGCCAGCAGCCAAGACTGGGTCCGGGATGGCTACACCTTC. As protein: CASSQDWVRDGYTF. This chain uses TRBV14 with TRBJ1-2; D not certain. Germline loops: CDR1 SGHDN, CDR2 FVKESK. The CDR3 runs to 14 residues. V lost 0 bases and J 6 bases, leaving 11 bases between the germline ends.

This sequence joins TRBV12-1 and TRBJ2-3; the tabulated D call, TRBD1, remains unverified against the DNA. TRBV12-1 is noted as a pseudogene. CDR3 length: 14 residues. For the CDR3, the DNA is TGTGCCAGCTGTACAGGGTTTGGGGTTGATACGCAGTATTTT. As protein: CASCTGFGVDTQYF.

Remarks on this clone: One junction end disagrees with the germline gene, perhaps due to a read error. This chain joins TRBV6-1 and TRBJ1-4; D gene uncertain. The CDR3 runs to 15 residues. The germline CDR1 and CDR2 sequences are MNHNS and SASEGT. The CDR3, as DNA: TGTGCCAGCAGAGAAGACCCTGCAACTAATGAAAAACTGTTTTTT. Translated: CASREDPATNEKLFF.

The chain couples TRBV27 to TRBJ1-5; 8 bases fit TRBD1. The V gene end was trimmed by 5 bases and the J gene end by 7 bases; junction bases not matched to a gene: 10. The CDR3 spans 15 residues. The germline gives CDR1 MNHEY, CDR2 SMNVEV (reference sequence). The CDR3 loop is CASSPDRVFGQPQHF. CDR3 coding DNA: TGTGCCAGCAGTCCGGACAGGGTGTTTGGGCAGCCCCAGCATTTT.

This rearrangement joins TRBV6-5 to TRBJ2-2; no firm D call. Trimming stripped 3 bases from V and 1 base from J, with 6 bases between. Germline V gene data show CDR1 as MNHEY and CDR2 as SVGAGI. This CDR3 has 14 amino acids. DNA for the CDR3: TGTGCCAGCAGTTATCCTAGGAACACCGGGGAGCTGTTTTTT. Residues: CASSYPRNTGELFF.

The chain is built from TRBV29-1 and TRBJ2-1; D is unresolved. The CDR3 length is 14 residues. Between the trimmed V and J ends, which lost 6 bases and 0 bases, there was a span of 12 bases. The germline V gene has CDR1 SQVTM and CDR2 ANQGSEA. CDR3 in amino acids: CSVADIGSYNEQFF. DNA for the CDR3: TGCAGCGTCGCCGACATTGGCTCCTACAATGAGCAGTTCTTC.

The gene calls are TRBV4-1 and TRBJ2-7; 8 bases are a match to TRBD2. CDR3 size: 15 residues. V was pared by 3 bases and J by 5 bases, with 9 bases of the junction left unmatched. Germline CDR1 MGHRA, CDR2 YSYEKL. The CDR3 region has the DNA TGCGCCAGCAGCCACCAGCCGGGAGGGATGAACGAGCAGTACGTC. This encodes CASSHQPGGMNEQYV.

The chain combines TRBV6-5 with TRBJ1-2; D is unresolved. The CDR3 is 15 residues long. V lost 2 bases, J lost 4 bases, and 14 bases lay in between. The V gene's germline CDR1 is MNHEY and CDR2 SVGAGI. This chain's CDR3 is CASSYERDPFYGYTF. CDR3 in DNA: TGTGCCAGCAGTTACGAACGGGATCCATTCTATGGCTACACCTTC.

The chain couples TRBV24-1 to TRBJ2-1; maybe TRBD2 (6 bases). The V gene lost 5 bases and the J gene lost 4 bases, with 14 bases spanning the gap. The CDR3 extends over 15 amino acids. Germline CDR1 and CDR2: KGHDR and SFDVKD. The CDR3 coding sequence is TGTGCCACCAGTGTACAGCGGGTTTCATACAATGAGCAGTTCTTC. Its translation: CATSVQRVSYNEQFF.

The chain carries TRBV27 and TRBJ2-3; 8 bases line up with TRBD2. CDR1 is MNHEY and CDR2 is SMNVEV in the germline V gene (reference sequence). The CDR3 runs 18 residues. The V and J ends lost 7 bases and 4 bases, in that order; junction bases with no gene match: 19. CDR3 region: CASTPKLSGTRISDTQYF. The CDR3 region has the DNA TGTGCCAGCACCCCAAAATTGTCCGGGACTAGAATATCAGATACGCAGTATTTT.